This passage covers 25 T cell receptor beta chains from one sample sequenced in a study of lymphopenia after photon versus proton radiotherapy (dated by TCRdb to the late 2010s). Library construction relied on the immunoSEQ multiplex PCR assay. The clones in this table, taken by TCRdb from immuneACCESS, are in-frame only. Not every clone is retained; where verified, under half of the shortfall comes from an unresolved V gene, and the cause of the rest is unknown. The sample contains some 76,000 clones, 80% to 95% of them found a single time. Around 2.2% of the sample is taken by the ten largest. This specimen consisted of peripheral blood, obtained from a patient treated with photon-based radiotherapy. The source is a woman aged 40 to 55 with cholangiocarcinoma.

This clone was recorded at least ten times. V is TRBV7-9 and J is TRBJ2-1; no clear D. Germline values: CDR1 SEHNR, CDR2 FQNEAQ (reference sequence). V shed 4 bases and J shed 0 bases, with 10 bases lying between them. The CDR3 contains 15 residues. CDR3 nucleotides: TGTGCCAGCAGCTCCGAGAGGAGCTCCTACAATGAGCAGTTCTTC. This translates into CASSSERSSYNEQFF.

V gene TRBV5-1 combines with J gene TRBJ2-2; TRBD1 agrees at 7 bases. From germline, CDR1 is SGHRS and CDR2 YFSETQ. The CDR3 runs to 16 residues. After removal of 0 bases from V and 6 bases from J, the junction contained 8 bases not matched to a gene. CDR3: CASSLEGALSAGELFF. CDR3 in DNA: TGCGCCAGCAGCTTGGAGGGGGCTTTAAGCGCCGGGGAGCTGTTTTTT.

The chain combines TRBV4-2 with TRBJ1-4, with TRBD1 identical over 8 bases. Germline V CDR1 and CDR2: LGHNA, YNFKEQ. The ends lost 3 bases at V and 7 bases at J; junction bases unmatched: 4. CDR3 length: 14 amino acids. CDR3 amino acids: CASSQDRAGEKLFF. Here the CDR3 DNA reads TGTGCCAGCAGCCAGGACAGGGCGGGTGAAAAACTGTTTTTT.

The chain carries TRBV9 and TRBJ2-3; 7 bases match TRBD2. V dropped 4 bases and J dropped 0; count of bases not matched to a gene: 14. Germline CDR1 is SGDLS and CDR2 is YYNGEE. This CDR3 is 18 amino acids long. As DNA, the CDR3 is TGTGCCAGCAGCTCCACCAGCGGGGCTAGGACTAGCACAGATACGCAGTATTTT. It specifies CASSSTSGARTSTDTQYF.

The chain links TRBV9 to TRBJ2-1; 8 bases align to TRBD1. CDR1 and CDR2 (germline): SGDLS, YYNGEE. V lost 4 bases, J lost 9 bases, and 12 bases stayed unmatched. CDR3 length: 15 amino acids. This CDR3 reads CASSPLGAGGAEQFF. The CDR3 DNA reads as TGTGCCAGCAGCCCCCTGGGGGCAGGGGGCGCTGAGCAGTTCTTC.

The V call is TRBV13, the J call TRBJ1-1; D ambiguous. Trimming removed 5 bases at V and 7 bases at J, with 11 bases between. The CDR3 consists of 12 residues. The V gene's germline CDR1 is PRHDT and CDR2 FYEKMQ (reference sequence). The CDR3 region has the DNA TGTGCCAGCAGCAGAAGGCAGAATGAAGCTTTCTTT. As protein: CASSRRQNEAFF.

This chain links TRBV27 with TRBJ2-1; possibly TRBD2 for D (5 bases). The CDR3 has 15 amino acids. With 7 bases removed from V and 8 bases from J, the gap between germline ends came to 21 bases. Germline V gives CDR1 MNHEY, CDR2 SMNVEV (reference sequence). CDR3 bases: TGTGCCAGCAAGGGAGACCAGATCCTGATTGATGAGCAGTTCTTC. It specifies CASKGDQILIDEQFF.

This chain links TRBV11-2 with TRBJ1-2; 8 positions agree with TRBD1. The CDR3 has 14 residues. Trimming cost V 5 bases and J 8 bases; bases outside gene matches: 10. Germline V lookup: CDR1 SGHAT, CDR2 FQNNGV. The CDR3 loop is CASSVGDRQGGYTF. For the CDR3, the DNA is TGTGCCAGCAGCGTCGGGGACAGGCAGGGGGGCTACACCTTC.

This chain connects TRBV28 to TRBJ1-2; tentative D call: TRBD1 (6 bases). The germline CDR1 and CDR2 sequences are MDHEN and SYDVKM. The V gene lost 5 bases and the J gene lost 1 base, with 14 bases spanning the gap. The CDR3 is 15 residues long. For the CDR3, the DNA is TGTGCCAGCAGTCCCGGGGGGGCTAATAACTATGGCTACACCTTC. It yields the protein CASSPGGANNYGYTF.

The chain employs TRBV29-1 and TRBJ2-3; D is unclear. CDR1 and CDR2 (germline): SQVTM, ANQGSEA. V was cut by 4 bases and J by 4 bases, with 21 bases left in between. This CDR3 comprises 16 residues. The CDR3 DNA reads TGCAGCGTTGTGTTTCTCCAATTGGGGATAGCAGATACGCAGTATTTT. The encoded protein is CSVVFLQLGIADTQYF.

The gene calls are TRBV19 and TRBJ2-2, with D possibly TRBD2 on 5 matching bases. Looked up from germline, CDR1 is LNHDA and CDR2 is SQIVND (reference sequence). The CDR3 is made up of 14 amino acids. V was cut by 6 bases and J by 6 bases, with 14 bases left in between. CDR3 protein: CASSPTIRAGELFF. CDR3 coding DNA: TGTGCCAGTAGCCCGACTATTCGGGCCGGGGAGCTGTTTTTT.

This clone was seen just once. CDR3 loop: CASSPGLVEGELFF. Here the CDR3 DNA reads TGCGCCAGCAGCCCGGGACTAGTCGAAGGGGAGCTGTTTTTT. The chain joins TRBV10-1 to TRBJ2-2, with 8 bases lining up with TRBD2. CDR3 length: 14 residues. Trimming removed 6 bases from V and 8 bases from J; junction bases left unmatched: 8. Looked up from germline, CDR1 is WNHNN and CDR2 is SYGVQD (reference sequence).

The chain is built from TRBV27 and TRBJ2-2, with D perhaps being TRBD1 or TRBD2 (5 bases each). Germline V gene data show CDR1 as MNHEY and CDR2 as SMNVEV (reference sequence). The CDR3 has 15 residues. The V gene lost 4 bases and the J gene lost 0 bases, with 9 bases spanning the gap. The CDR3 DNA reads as TGTGCCAGCAGTTGGGGGATCTCGAACACCGGGGAGCTGTTTTTT. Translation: CASSWGISNTGELFF.

CDR3 loop: CASSLDQGREQFF. As DNA, the CDR3 is TGTGCCAGCAGCTTAGATCAGGGTCGAGAGCAGTTCTTC. The chain links TRBV11-2 to TRBJ2-1; TRBD1 is a possible D gene (5 bases). This CDR3 comprises 13 residues. The V end was cut by 0 bases, the J end by 10 bases, with 10 bases between. CDR1 and CDR2 (germline): SGHAT, FQNNGV.

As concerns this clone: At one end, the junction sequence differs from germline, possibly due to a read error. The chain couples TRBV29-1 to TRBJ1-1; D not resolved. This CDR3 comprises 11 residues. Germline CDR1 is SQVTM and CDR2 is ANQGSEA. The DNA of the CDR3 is TGCAGCGTAGAAGAGAACACTGAAGCTTTCTTT. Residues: CSVEENTEAFF. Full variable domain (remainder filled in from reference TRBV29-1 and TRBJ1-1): SAVISQKPSRDICQRGTSLTIQCQVDSQVTMMFWYRQQPGQSLTLIATANQGSEATYESGFVIDKFPISRPNLTFSTLTVSNMSPEDSSIYLCSVEENTEAFFGQGTRLTVV.

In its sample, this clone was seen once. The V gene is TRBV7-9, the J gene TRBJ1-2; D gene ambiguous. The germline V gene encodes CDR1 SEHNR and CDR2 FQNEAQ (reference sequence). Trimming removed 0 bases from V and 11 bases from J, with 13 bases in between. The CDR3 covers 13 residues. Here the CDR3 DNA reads TGTGCCAGCAGCTTAGCGGACGGACGGATATACACCTTC. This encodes CASSLADGRIYTF.

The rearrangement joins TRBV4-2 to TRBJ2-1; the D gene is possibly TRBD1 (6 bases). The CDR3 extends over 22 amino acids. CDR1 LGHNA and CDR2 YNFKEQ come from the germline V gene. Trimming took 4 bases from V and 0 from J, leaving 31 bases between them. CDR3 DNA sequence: TGTGCCAGCAGCCCAGCTGCACAGGGATTAGGGAGCGGCACCAGCTCCTACAATGAGCAGTTCTTC. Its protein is CASSPAAQGLGSGTSSYNEQFF.

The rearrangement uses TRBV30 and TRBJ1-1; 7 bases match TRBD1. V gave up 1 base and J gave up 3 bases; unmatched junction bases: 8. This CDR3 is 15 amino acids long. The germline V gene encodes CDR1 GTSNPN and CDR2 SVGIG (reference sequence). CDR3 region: CAWSDYGTAYTEAFF. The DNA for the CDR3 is TGTGCCTGGAGTGATTATGGGACAGCTTACACTGAAGCTTTCTTT.

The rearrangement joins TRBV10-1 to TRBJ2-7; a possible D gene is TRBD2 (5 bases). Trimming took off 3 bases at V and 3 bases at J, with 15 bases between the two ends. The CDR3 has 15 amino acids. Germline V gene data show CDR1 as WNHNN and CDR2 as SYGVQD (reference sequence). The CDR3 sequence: CASSDVKGAGYEQYF. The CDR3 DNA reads TGCGCCAGCAGTGATGTAAAGGGCGCGGGCTACGAGCAGTACTTC.

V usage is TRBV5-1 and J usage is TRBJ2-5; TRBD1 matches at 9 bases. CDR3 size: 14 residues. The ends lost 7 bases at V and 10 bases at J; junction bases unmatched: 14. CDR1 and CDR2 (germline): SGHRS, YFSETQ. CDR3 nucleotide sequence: TGCGCCAGCGAACTGGTGGGACAGGGCCAGTTCCAGTACTTC. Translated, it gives CASELVGQGQFQYF.

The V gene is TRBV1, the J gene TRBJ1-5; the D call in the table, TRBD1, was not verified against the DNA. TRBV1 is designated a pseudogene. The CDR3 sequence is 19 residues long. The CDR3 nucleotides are TGCACCAGCAGCCCCCCCCTAGGGACACCTTTTTATAGCAATCAGCCCCAGCATTTT. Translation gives CTSSPPLGTPFYSNQPQHF.

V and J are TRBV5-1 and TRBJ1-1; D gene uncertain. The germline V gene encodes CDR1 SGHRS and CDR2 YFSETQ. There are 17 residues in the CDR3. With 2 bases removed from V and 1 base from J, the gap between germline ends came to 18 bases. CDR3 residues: CASSFWVGTRGNTEAFF. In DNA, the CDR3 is TGCGCCAGCAGCTTTTGGGTAGGCACGCGTGGGAACACTGAAGCTTTCTTT.

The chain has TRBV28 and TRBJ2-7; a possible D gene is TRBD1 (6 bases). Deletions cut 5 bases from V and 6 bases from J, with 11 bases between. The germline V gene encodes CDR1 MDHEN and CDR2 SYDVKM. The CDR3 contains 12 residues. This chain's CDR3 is CASSTGFGEQYF. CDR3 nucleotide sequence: TGTGCCAGCAGTACAGGGTTCGGCGAGCAGTACTTC.

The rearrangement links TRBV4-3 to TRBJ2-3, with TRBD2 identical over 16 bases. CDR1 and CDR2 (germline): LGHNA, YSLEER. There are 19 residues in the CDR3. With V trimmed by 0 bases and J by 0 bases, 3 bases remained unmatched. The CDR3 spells CASSQDAGLAGGSTDTQYF. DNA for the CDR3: TGCGCCAGCAGCCAAGATGCGGGACTAGCGGGAGGGAGCACAGATACGCAGTATTTT.

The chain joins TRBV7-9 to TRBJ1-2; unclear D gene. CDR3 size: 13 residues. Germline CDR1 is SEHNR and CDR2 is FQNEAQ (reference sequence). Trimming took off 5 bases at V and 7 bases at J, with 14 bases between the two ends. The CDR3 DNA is TGTGCCAGCAGCCCCTATGAATGGGCTGGCTACACCTTC. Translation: CASSPYEWAGYTF.